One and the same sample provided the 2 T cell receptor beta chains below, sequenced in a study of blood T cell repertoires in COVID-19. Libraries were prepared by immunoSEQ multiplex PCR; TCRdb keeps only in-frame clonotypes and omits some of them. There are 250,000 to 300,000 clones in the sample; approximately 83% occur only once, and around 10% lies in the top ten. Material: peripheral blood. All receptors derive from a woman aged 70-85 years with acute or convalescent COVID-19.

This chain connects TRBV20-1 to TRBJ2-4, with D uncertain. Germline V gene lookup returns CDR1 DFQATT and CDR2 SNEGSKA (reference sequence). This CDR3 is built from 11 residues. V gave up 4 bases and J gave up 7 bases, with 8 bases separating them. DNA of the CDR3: TGCAGTGCTACCTCCAGGAACATTCAGTACTTC. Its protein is CSATSRNIQYF.

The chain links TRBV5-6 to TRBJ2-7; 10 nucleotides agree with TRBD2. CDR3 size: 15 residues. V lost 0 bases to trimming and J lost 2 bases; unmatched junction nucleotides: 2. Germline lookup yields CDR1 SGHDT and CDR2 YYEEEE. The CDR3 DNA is TGTGCCAGCAGCTTGGCTAGCGGGGGACCCTACGAGCAGTACTTC. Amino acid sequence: CASSLASGGPYEQYF.